This T cell receptor (beta chain) derives from a study of blood T cell repertoires in COVID-19. This CDR3 contains 17 residues. The V gene lost 3 bases and the J gene lost 0 bases, with 17 bases spanning the gap. The germline gives CDR1 SGHDT, CDR2 YYEEEE. In the original processing: Reference gene primer amplification yielded estimated nucleated cell counts. The data were produced by immunoSEQ multiplex PCR, yet TCRdb's version contains in-frame clones alone and is incomplete. V, J and clone size are taken as reported in that table, and D and trimming were inferred from the DNA itself. The table lists under 350,000 clones, 89% of them singletons.

The chain couples TRBV5-6 to TRBJ2-3, with D possibly TRBD2 on 6 matching bases. The source material was PBMCs or T cells enriched from blood (not recorded which). The receptor's source is a woman aged 40 to 55 who had recovered from COVID-19. The CDR3 sequence: CASSSPFRSGSTDTQYF. The CDR3 DNA is TGTGCCAGCAGCTCCCCCTTTCGAAGCGGGAGCACAGATACGCAGTATTTT. Looking up the rest from reference TRBV5-6 and TRBJ2-3 gives the full variable domain: DAGVTQSPTHLIKTRGQQVTLRCSPKSGHDTVSWYQQALGQGPQFIFQYYEEEERQRGNFPDRFSGHQFPNYSSELNVNALLLGDSALYLCASSSPFRSGSTDTQYFGPGTRLTVL.